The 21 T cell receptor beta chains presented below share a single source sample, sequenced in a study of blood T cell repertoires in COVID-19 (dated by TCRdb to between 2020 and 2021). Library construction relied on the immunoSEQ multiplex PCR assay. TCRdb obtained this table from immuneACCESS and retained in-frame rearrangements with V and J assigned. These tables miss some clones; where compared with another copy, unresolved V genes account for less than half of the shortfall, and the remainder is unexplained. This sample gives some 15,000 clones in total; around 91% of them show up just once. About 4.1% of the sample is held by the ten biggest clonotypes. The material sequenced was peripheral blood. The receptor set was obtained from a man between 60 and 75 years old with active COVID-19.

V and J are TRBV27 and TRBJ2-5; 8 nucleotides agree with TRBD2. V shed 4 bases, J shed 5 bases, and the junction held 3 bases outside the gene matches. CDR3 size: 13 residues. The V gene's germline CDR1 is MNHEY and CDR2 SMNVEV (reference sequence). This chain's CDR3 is CASSSSSGETQYF. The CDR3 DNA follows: TGTGCCAGCAGTTCCTCTAGCGGGGAGACCCAGTACTTC.

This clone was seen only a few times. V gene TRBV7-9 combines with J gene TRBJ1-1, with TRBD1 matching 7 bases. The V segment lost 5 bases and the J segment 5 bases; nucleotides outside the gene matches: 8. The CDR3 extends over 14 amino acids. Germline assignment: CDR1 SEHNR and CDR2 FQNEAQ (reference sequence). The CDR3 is CASSLDRVKTEAFF. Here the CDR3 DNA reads TGTGCCAGCAGCCTAGACAGGGTCAAGACTGAAGCTTTCTTT.

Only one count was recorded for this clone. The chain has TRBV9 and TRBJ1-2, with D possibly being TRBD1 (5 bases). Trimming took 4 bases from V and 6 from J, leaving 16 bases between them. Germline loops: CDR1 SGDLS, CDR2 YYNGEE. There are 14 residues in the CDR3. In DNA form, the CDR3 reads TGTGCCAGCAGCCCTCGGGCAGGGATGGATGGCTACACCTTC. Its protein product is CASSPRAGMDGYTF. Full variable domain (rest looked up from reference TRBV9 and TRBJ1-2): DSGVTQTPKHLITATGQRVTLRCSPRSGDLSVYWYQQSLDQGLQFLIQYYNGEERAKGNILERFSAQQFPDLHSELNLSSLELGDSALYFCASSPRAGMDGYTFGSGTRLTVV.

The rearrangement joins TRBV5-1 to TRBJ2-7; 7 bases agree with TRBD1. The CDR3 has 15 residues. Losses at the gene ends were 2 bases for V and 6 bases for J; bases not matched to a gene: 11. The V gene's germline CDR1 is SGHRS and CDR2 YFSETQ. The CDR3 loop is CASSLPGQSELEQYF. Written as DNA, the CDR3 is TGCGCCAGCAGCTTACCGGGACAGTCTGAACTCGAGCAGTACTTC.

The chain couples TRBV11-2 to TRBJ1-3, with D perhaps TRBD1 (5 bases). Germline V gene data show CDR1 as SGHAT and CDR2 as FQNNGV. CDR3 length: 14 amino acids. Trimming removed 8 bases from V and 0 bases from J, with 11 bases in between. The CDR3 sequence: CASGLGVSGNTIYF. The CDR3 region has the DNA TGTGCCAGCGGACTAGGGGTCTCTGGAAACACCATATATTTT.

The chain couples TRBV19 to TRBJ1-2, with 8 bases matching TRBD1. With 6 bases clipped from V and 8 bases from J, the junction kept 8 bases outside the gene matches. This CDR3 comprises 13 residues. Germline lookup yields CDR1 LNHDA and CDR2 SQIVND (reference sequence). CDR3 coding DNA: TGTGCCAGTAGCCCCCAGGGGGCGATAGGCTACACCTTC. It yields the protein CASSPQGAIGYTF.

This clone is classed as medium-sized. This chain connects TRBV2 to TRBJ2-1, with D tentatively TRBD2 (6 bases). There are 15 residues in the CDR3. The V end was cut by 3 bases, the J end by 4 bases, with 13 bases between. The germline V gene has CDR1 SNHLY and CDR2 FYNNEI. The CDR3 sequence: CASSEPGDSYNEQFF. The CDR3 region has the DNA TGTGCCAGCAGTGAGCCCGGGGACTCTTACAATGAGCAGTTCTTC.

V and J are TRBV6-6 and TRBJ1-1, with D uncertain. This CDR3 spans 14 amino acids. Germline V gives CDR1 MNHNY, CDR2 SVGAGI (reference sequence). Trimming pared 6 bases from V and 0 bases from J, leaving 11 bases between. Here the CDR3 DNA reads TGTGCCAGCAGGACTACACAACTGAACACTGAAGCTTTCTTT. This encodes CASRTTQLNTEAFF.

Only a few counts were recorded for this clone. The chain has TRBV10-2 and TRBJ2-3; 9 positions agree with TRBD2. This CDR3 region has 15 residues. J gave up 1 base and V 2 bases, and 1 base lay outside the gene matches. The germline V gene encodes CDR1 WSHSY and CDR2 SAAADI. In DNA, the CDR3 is TGCGCCAGCAGTGAGGCGGGGGGGGGCACAGATACGCAGTATTTT. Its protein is CASSEAGGGTDTQYF.

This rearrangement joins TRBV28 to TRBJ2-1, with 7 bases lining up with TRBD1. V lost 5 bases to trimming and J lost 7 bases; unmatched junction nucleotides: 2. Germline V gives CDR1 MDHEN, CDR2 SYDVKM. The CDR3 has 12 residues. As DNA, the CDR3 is TGTGCCAGCAGTGACAGGGTTAATGAGCAGTTCTTC. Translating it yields CASSDRVNEQFF.

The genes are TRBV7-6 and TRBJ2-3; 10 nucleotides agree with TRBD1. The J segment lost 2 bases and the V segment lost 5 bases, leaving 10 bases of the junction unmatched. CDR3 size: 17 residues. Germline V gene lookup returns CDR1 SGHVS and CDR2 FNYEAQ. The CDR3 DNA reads TGTGCCAGCAGCCCCGGGACAGGGGCGGGCTCCACAGATACGCAGTATTTT. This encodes CASSPGTGAGSTDTQYF.

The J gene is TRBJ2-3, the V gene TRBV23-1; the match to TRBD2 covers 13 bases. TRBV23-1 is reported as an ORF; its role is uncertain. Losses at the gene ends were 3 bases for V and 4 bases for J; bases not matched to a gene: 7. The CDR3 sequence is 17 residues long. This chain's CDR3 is CASSHPTGLAGPDTQYF. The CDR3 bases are TGCGCCAGCAGTCATCCCACGGGACTAGCGGGGCCAGATACGCAGTATTTT.

As DNA, the CDR3 is TGTGCCAGCAGCTTCGCTCCCAAGGGGGCTAAGGACGAGCAGTACGTC. Amino acids: CASSFAPKGAKDEQYV. The V gene is TRBV7-9, the J gene TRBJ2-7, with TRBD1 matching 7 bases. V was pared by 3 bases and J by 5 bases, with 13 bases of the junction left unmatched. Germline V lookup: CDR1 SEHNR, CDR2 FQNEAQ (reference sequence). The CDR3 runs 16 residues.

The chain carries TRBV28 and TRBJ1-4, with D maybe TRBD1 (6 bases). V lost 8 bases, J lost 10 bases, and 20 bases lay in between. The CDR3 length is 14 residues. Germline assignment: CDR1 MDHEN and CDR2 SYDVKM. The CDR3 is CASGGATRRAKLFF. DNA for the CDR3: TGTGCCAGCGGGGGGGCCACCCGGAGGGCAAAACTGTTTTTT.

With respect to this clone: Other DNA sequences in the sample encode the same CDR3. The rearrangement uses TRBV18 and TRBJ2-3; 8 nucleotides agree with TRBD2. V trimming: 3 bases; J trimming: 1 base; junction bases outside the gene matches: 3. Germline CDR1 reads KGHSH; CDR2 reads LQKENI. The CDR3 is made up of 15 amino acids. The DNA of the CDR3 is TGTGCCAGCTCACCCACGCGGGGGGGCACAGATACGCAGTATTTT. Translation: CASSPTRGGTDTQYF.

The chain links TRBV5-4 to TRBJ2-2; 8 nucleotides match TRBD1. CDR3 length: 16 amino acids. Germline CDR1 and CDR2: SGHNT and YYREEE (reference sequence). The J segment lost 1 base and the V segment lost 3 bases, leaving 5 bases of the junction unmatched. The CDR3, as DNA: TGTGCCAGCAGCTCGGGACAGGACATGAACACCGGGGAGCTGTTTTTT. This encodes CASSSGQDMNTGELFF.

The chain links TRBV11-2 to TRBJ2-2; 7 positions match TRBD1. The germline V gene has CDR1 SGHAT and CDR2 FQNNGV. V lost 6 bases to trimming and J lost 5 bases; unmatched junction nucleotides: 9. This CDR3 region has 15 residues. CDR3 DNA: TGTGCCAGCAGTCCCCCGGGACAGATAACCGGGGAGCTGTTTTTT. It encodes CASSPPGQITGELFF.

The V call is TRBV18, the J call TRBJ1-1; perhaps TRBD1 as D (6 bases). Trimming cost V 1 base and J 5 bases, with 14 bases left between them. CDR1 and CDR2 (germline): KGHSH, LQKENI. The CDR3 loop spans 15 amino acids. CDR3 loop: CASSPRGGGRTEAFF. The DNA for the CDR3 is TGTGCCAGCTCACCACGAGGGGGGGGAAGAACTGAAGCTTTCTTT.

CDR3 sequence reads: CATSDLTERGSSYNEQFF. Here the CDR3 DNA reads TGTGCCACCAGTGATTTGACGGAGCGGGGGAGCTCCTACAATGAGCAGTTCTTC. The chain has TRBV24-1 and TRBJ2-1; 8 bases align to TRBD2. Germline CDR1 and CDR2: KGHDR and SFDVKD. Germline trimming cut 0 bases from V and 0 bases from J; bases unmatched to any gene: 6. This CDR3 has 18 residues.

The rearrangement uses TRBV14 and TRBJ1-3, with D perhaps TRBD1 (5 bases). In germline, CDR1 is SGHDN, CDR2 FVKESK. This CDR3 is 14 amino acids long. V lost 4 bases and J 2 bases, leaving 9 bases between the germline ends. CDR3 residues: CASSPLGPGNTIYF. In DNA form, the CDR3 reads TGTGCCAGCAGCCCCTTGGGGCCTGGAAACACCATATATTTT.

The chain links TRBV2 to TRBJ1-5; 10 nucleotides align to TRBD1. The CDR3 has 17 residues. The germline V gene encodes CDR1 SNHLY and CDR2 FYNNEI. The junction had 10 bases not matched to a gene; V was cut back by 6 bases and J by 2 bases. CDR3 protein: CASSPRQGAGGNQPQHF. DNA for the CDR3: TGTGCCAGCAGCCCACGACAGGGGGCAGGTGGCAATCAGCCCCAGCATTTT.